Listed here are 11 T cell receptor beta chains from one sample, sequenced in a study of blood T cell repertoires in COVID-19. Profiling relied on immunoSEQ multiplex PCR, and the TCRdb table lists in-frame clones only, not all of them. The table lists tens of thousands of clones, almost 90% of them singletons. The sample was peripheral blood. Every receptor here comes from a man aged 50 to 60 with acute or convalescent COVID-19.

This clone came up a few times. The V call is TRBV18, the J call TRBJ2-3, with 10 bases matching TRBD1. The ends lost 6 bases at V and 3 bases at J; junction bases unmatched: 3. The CDR3 consists of 14 residues. Germline CDR1 reads KGHSH; CDR2 reads LQKENI. The CDR3 coding sequence is TGTGCCAGCTCCCGGGACAGGGGAACAGATACGCAGTATTTT. This encodes CASSRDRGTDTQYF. The whole variable domain, filled in from reference TRBV18 and TRBJ2-3, reads NAGVMQNPRHLVRRRGQEARLRCSPMKGHSHVYWYRQLPEEGLKFMVYLQKENIIDESGMPKERFSAEFPKEGPSILRIQQVVRGDSAAYFCASSRDRGTDTQYFGPGTRLTVL.

The rearrangement links TRBV27 to TRBJ2-7, with TRBD1 matching 7 bases. CDR1 MNHEY and CDR2 SMNVEV come from the germline V gene (reference sequence). The CDR3 sequence is 15 residues long. J lost 3 bases, V lost 5 bases, and 10 bases had no gene match. In nucleotides, the CDR3 is TGTGCCAGCAGTCCGCAGACAGGGAACCTCTACGAGCAGTACTTC. It translates to CASSPQTGNLYEQYF.

The chain uses TRBV4-1 and TRBJ2-7; 9 bases match TRBD1. Germline V lookup: CDR1 MGHRA, CDR2 YSYEKL. The V and J ends lost 4 bases and 4 bases, in that order; junction bases with no gene match: 8. The CDR3 runs 15 residues. The CDR3 sequence: CASSPGGQGNYEQYF. CDR3 nucleotides: TGCGCCAGCAGCCCCGGGGGACAGGGAAATTACGAGCAGTACTTC.

V and J are TRBV3-1 (or the pseudogene TRBV3-2) and TRBJ2-1, with TRBD2 matching over 13 bases. Per germline, CDR1 LGHDT and CDR2 YNNKEL (reference sequence). After removal of 4 bases from V and 6 bases from J, the junction contained 3 bases not matched to a gene. The CDR3 spans 15 residues. CDR3 sequence (DNA): TGTGCCAGCAGCCGCCGACTAGCGGGAGGCAATGAGCAGTTCTTC. It is translated as CASSRRLAGGNEQFF.

J is TRBJ1-1 and V is TRBV4-1; 8 bases align to TRBD1. The V and J ends lost 4 bases and 1 base, in that order; junction bases with no gene match: 5. Germline V lookup: CDR1 MGHRA, CDR2 YSYEKL. This CDR3 is built from 15 residues. The CDR3 region is CASSRFGQGNTEAFF. In DNA, the CDR3 is TGCGCCAGCAGCCGGTTTGGACAGGGGAACACTGAAGCTTTCTTT.

The rearrangement uses TRBV4-3 and TRBJ2-5; D might be TRBD2 (6 bases). This CDR3 has 15 amino acids. V was cut by 2 bases and J by 0 bases, with 10 bases left in between. The germline CDR1 and CDR2 sequences are LGHNA and YSLEER. CDR3 sequence reads: CASSQYRDYQETQYF. The CDR3, as DNA: TGCGCCAGCAGCCAATATCGGGACTACCAAGAGACCCAGTACTTC.

The chain couples TRBV10-2 to TRBJ1-5; D gene uncertain. The V end was cut by 0 bases, the J end by 4 bases, with 10 bases between. Germline CDR1 reads WSHSY; CDR2 reads SAAADI. The CDR3 has 15 residues. Written as DNA, the CDR3 is TGCGCCAGCAGTGAGTCGCAAGGAGGGAATCAGCCCCAGCATTTT. Translated: CASSESQGGNQPQHF.

The chain combines TRBV27 with TRBJ1-5, with D possibly TRBD1 on 6 matching bases. Germline CDR1 is MNHEY and CDR2 is SMNVEV (reference sequence). Trimming took off 3 bases at V and 3 bases at J, with 9 bases between the two ends. The length of the CDR3 is 14 residues. CDR3 region: CASSFRGLNQPQHF. DNA of the CDR3: TGTGCCAGCAGTTTCAGGGGCCTCAATCAGCCCCAGCATTTT.

This clone was seen a few times. The CDR3 loop is CASSLDGAGGPLGEQFF. The CDR3, as DNA: TGCGCCAGCAGCTTGGATGGCGCGGGAGGGCCATTGGGTGAGCAGTTCTTC. V and J are TRBV5-1 and TRBJ2-1, with 9 bases lining up with TRBD2. Germline CDR1 and CDR2: SGHRS and YFSETQ. Germline trimming cut 0 bases from V and 9 bases from J; bases unmatched to any gene: 13. This CDR3 is built from 17 residues.

This clone was counted a single time. V usage is TRBV5-1 and J usage is TRBJ2-7; 11 nucleotides align to TRBD1. V was clipped by 0 bases and J by 1 base; unmatched bases: 3. The CDR3 spans 16 residues. Germline V lookup: CDR1 SGHRS, CDR2 YFSETQ. CDR3 amino acids: CASSLGGQGASYEQYF. The CDR3 DNA sequence: TGCGCCAGCAGCTTGGGTGGACAGGGGGCGTCCTACGAGCAGTACTTC.

The chain links TRBV5-1 to TRBJ2-5, with 7 bases that match TRBD1. J lost 5 bases, V lost 5 bases, and 9 bases had no gene match. The germline V gene encodes CDR1 SGHRS and CDR2 YFSETQ. There are 14 residues in the CDR3. In DNA, the CDR3 is TGCGCCAGCAGTAATAGGGGGCAGGGGGAGACCCAGTACTTC. As protein: CASSNRGQGETQYF.